This T cell receptor beta chain appears in the sequencing data of a study of T cell clones after liver transplantation. Study-level information: Graft-donor-reactive sequences were compared with third-party-reactive TCRbeta sequences from pre-transplant mixed lymphocyte reactions. Three of eight recipients were HCV-positive; others had non-autoimmune, non-viral indications. Until 12-24 months post-transplant, subjects got standard immunosuppression and no induction.

Germline V lookup: CDR1 LNHDA, CDR2 SQIVND (reference sequence). This CDR3 spans 16 amino acids. The germline V and J ends were trimmed by 5 bases and 2 bases, with 17 bases remaining between them. Sequencing was performed with immunoSEQ multiplex PCR; in TCRdb, only in-frame clones are kept and a portion is missing. The sample lists around 110,000 clones, 90% seen once, with around 0.83% in the top ten. The V and J genes are TRBV19 and TRBJ2-3, with D possibly TRBD2 on 7 matching bases. The receptor's source is a human patient who received a liver transplant. T cells may partly derive from the graft donor. Material: CD4+ T cells from blood, obtained 12 months after liver transplant. CDR3 region: CASSLKGGGVTDTQYF. The CDR3 DNA sequence: TGTGCCAGTAGTTTGAAGGGGGGAGGGGTCACAGATACGCAGTATTTT.